Detailed here is one TCR beta chain. Germline-derived CDR1 and CDR2 are SNHLY and FYNNEI. The CDR3 sequence is 14 residues long. Losses at the gene ends were 7 bases for V and 3 bases for J; bases not matched to a gene: 4. This specimen comes from a study of patients and donors after allogeneic stem cell transplantation. TCRdb reprocessed the RT-PCR reads via MiXCR and lists one record per CDR3 protein. The sample includes over 150,000 distinct CDR3 sequences, around 30% of them seen just once. The sequencing input was blood, either unsorted or a sorted T cell fraction (not recorded which). The V call is TRBV2, the J call TRBJ2-1, with 9 bases that match TRBD2. The TCR was taken from a human donor who was either an allogeneic HSCT recipient or a stem cell or donor lymphocyte infusion donor (not recorded which). It is not recorded whose cells these are; they may come from a transplant donor. CDR3 amino acids: CASTAGGDYNEQFF. Written as DNA, the CDR3 is TGTGCCAGCACCGCGGGAGGGGACTACAATGAGCAGTTCTTC.